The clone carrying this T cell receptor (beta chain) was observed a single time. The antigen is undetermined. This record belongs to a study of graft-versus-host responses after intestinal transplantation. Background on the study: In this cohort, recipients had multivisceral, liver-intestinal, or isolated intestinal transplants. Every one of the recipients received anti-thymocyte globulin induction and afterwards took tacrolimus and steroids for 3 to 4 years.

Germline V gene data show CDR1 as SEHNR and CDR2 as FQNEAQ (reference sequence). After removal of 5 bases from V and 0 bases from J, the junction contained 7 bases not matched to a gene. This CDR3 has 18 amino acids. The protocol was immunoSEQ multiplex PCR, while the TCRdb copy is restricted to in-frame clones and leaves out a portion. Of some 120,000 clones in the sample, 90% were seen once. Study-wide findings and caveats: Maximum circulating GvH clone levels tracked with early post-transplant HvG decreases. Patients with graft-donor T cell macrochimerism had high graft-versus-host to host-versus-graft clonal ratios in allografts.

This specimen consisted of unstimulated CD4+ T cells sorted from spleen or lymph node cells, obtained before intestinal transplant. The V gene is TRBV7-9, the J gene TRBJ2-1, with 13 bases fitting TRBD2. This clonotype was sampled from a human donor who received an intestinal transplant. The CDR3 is CASSPPGLAGSSYNEQFF. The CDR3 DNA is TGTGCCAGCAGCCCGCCGGGACTAGCGGGAAGCTCCTACAATGAGCAGTTCTTC.